Sequencing of this TCR beta chain was carried out in a study of blood T cell repertoires in COVID-19. Overall study context: T cells, B-cell-depleted T cells, or PBMCs supplied cDNA or gDNA.

V lost 0 bases and J 2 bases, leaving 11 bases between the germline ends. CDR3 size: 16 residues. Germline CDR1 reads SGHTA; CDR2 reads FQGNSA. Original analysis: Nucleated cell counts were estimated from reference gene primer amplification. Data came from immunoSEQ multiplex PCR; TCRdb stores just in-frame clones and leaves some out. V, J and clone size are those of that table, while D and trimming were read from the DNA. Of 96,000 or so clones listed, more than 85% are singletons. The gene calls are TRBV7-2 and TRBJ1-3; D may be TRBD1 (5 bases). The sequenced sample was peripheral blood. The origin of this receptor is a man in his sixties with acute or convalescent COVID-19. This CDR3 is CASSLAGGDTGNTIYF. CDR3 DNA sequence: TGTGCCAGCAGCTTAGCGGGGGGGGATACTGGAAACACCATATATTTT.